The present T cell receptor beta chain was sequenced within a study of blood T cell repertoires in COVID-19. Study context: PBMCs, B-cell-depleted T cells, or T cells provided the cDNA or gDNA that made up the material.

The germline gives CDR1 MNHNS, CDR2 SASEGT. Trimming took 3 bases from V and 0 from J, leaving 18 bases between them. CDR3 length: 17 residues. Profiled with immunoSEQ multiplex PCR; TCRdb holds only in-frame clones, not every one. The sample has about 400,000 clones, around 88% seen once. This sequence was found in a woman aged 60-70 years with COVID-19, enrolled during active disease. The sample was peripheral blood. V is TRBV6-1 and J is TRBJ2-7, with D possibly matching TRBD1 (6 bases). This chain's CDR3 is CASSERLRGFRSYEQYF. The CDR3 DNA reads TGTGCCAGCAGTGAGCGACTCAGGGGCTTTCGCTCCTACGAGCAGTACTTC.